These 14 T cell receptor beta chains came from one sample sequenced in a study of control samples from healthy donors and cancer patients. Libraries were prepared by immunoSEQ multiplex PCR; TCRdb keeps only in-frame clonotypes and omits some of them. The sample holds about 110,000 clones, just over 90% seen once. The sample consisted of blood. These TCRs come from a human donor in good health. The donor label of this sample is uncertain.

The chain couples TRBV6-2 or TRBV6-3 to TRBJ1-3, with D possibly matching TRBD1 (5 bases). CDR3 length: 13 residues. V lost 4 bases and J 8 bases, leaving 12 bases between the germline ends. Germline CDR1 MNHEY, CDR2 SVGEGT. The CDR3 region is CASSLRGPHTIYF. The DNA of the CDR3 is TGTGCCAGCAGTTTGCGGGGCCCACACACCATATATTTT.

The chain links TRBV27 to TRBJ2-2, with D perhaps TRBD1 (6 bases). CDR1 and CDR2 (germline): MNHEY, SMNVEV (reference sequence). The CDR3 is 16 residues long. V was pared by 4 bases and J by 4 bases, with 16 bases between. CDR3 sequence: CASSSILDSPTGELFF. In DNA form, the CDR3 reads TGTGCCAGCAGTTCAATCTTGGACAGCCCCACCGGGGAGCTGTTTTTT.

The genes are TRBV15 and TRBJ2-3, with TRBD2 matching 7 bases. With V trimmed by 1 base and J by 0 bases, 7 bases remained unmatched. Looked up from germline, CDR1 is LNHNV and CDR2 is YYDKDF (reference sequence). The CDR3 is 17 residues long. CDR3 DNA: TGTGCCACCAGCAGAGGGACTAGTTCACCTAGCACAGATACGCAGTATTTT. This gives the protein CATSRGTSSPSTDTQYF.

The gene calls are TRBV7-2 and TRBJ2-3; D assignment may be TRBD1 or TRBD2 (6 bases each). The CDR3 covers 16 residues. V was cut by 2 bases and J by 1 base, with 13 bases left in between. Germline V lookup: CDR1 SGHTA, CDR2 FQGNSA. The CDR3 loop is CASSLRWRGGTDTQYF. In DNA form, the CDR3 reads TGTGCCAGCAGCTTAAGGTGGAGGGGGGGCACAGATACGCAGTATTTT.

The chain joins TRBV7-9 to TRBJ1-1; a possible D gene is TRBD1 (6 bases). The CDR3 runs to 17 residues. Germline CDR1 and CDR2: SEHNR and FQNEAQ (reference sequence). Trimming left V 1 base short and J 1 base short, with 16 bases between. CDR3 residues: CASSLVLQGTQNTEAFF. The CDR3 nucleotides are TGTGCCAGCAGCTTAGTCTTGCAGGGGACTCAGAACACTGAAGCTTTCTTT.

This chain uses TRBV19 with TRBJ2-6; D not resolved. This CDR3 comprises 15 residues. CDR1 LNHDA and CDR2 SQIVND come from the germline V gene (reference sequence). Trimming stripped 3 bases from V and 4 bases from J, with 10 bases between. CDR3 coding DNA: TGTGCCAGTAGTATGTTGGGTGGAGGGGCCAACGTCCTGACTTTC. Protein sequence: CASSMLGGGANVLTF.

V gene TRBV19 combines with J gene TRBJ1-2; D remains ambiguous. This CDR3 is 13 amino acids long. The V gene lost 2 bases and the J gene lost 4 bases, with 8 bases spanning the gap. Germline CDR1 is LNHDA and CDR2 is SQIVND (reference sequence). Here the CDR3 DNA reads TGTGCCAGTAGTATATACGAATCCTATGGCTACACCTTC. Amino acid sequence: CASSIYESYGYTF.

The chain carries TRBV10-3 and TRBJ1-1, with D unresolved. Trimming cost V 4 bases and J 4 bases, with 10 bases left between them. There are 13 residues in the CDR3. The germline CDR1 and CDR2 sequences are ENHRY and SYGVKD. The CDR3 DNA follows: TGTGCCATCAGTGTCTCCGGCGGCACTGAAGCTTTCTTT. This codes for CAISVSGGTEAFF.

The chain uses TRBV7-2 and TRBJ2-3; no definite D call. Germline CDR1 is SGHTA and CDR2 is FQGNSA. V gave up 5 bases and J gave up 1 base, with 10 bases separating them. There are 14 residues in the CDR3. The CDR3 loop reads CASSPSLGTDTQYF. CDR3 nucleotide sequence: TGTGCCAGCAGCCCGTCTTTGGGCACAGATACGCAGTATTTT.

This chain links TRBV30 with TRBJ1-5; D is possibly TRBD1 (5 bases). The germline V gene has CDR1 GTSNPN and CDR2 SVGIG (reference sequence). The CDR3 is 13 residues long. Trimming removed 3 bases at V and 4 bases at J, with 10 bases between. The DNA for the CDR3 is TGTGCCTGGAGAGCAGGGTTAAATCAGCCCCAGCATTTT. It encodes CAWRAGLNQPQHF.

This chain joins TRBV19 and TRBJ1-5, with D possibly TRBD1 on 5 matching bases. The germline V gene has CDR1 LNHDA and CDR2 SQIVND (reference sequence). The CDR3 is 15 amino acids. V was cut by 7 bases and J by 3 bases, with 16 bases left in between. This CDR3 reads CASTPTGPDNQPQHF. The CDR3 coding sequence is TGTGCCAGTACCCCAACAGGTCCGGACAATCAGCCCCAGCATTTT.

This CDR3 is CASSDSGQGAEKLFF. In DNA form, the CDR3 reads TGTGCCAGCAGTGATTCGGGACAGGGGGCGGAAAAACTGTTTTTT. The chain combines TRBV2 with TRBJ1-4; 12 bases agree with TRBD1. CDR1 is SNHLY, CDR2 FYNNEI, per germline. CDR3 length equals 15 residues. V trimming: 3 bases; J trimming: 8 bases; junction bases outside the gene matches: 4.

Here the CDR3 reads CASSIGGLGYEQYF. The DNA for the CDR3 is TGTGCCAGTAGTATCGGCGGTCTGGGCTACGAGCAGTACTTC. The rearrangement uses TRBV19 and TRBJ2-7; D is unresolved. The germline gives CDR1 LNHDA, CDR2 SQIVND (reference sequence). V was cut by 3 bases and J by 3 bases, with 12 bases left in between. The CDR3 contains 14 residues.

This clone has only a few counts. The genes are TRBV10-2 and TRBJ2-1; D gene ambiguous. This CDR3 is 12 amino acids long. V lost 2 bases and J lost 7, with 6 bases in between. The V gene's germline CDR1 is WSHSY and CDR2 SAAADI. CDR3 DNA: TGCGCCAGCAGTGAGAGGTTAAATGAGCAGTTCTTC. It yields the protein CASSERLNEQFF.